These 22 T cell receptor beta chains were all obtained from the same sample, sequenced in a study of cytomegalovirus exposure and HLA in healthy donors. Vbeta (60) and Jbeta (13) primers were used in the PCR. Assay: immunoSEQ multiplex PCR; the TCRdb copy retains only in-frame clones and omits some. This repertoire includes roughly 100,000 clones. Sequenced sample: PBMCs. Every receptor here comes from a man in his forties or fifties in good health and CMV-seronegative.

V is TRBV28 and J is TRBJ2-7; TRBD2 matches 9 bases. V shed 6 bases, J shed 6 bases, and the junction held 6 bases outside the gene matches. Germline lookup yields CDR1 MDHEN and CDR2 SYDVKM. This CDR3 comprises 13 residues. CDR3 region: CASSGLALGEQYF. CDR3 in DNA: TGTGCCAGCAGCGGACTAGCGCTAGGCGAGCAGTACTTC.

The V call is TRBV5-4, the J call TRBJ2-5; the D is unclear. Trimming took off 4 bases at V and 5 bases at J, with 15 bases between the two ends. The germline V gene encodes CDR1 SGHNT and CDR2 YYREEE (reference sequence). The CDR3 is 14 residues long. DNA for the CDR3: TGTGCCAGCAGCGCCTTTACGAGGTGGGAGACCCAGTACTTC. It codes for CASSAFTRWETQYF.

V usage is TRBV30 and J usage is TRBJ2-5; possible D gene TRBD2, 6 bases. V lost 0 bases and J 2 bases, leaving 13 bases between the germline ends. In germline, CDR1 is GTSNPN, CDR2 SVGIG (reference sequence). This CDR3 has 15 residues. The chain's CDR3 is CAWSVPRDLQETQYF. DNA for the CDR3: TGTGCCTGGAGTGTACCCCGGGACTTACAAGAGACCCAGTACTTC.

The CDR3 loop is CASSLRTSGSITDTQYF. The CDR3 bases are TGCGCCAGCAGCCTCCGGACTAGCGGGAGTATTACAGATACGCAGTATTTT. This chain connects TRBV5-1 to TRBJ2-3, with 13 bases matching TRBD2. The V gene end was trimmed by 4 bases and the J gene end by 3 bases; junction bases not matched to a gene: 8. Germline V gene data show CDR1 as SGHRS and CDR2 as YFSETQ. CDR3 length: 17 amino acids.

The V call is TRBV30, the J call TRBJ1-1; maybe TRBD1 (6 bases). V was pared by 3 bases and J by 5 bases, with 13 bases between. Germline values: CDR1 GTSNPN, CDR2 SVGIG (reference sequence). The CDR3 extends over 13 amino acids. The CDR3 nucleotides read TGTGCCTGGAGCCGAGGGGGGGGAACTGAAGCTTTCTTT. Translated: CAWSRGGGTEAFF.

The J gene is TRBJ1-4, the V gene TRBV5-1; possible D gene TRBD1, 6 bases. Trimming took off 1 base at V and 7 bases at J, with 11 bases between the two ends. CDR1 and CDR2 from the germline V gene are SGHRS and YFSETQ. The length of the CDR3 is 14 residues. Here the CDR3 DNA reads TGCGCCAGCAGCTTGCGGGGGGCTCCTGAAAAACTGTTTTTT. Translated, it gives CASSLRGAPEKLFF.

The chain links TRBV7-8 to TRBJ2-7, with 12 bases lining up with TRBD2. Trimming at V came to 4 bases and at J to 13 bases, leaving 8 bases not matched to a gene. CDR3 length: 13 residues. Germline V gives CDR1 SGHVS, CDR2 FQNEAQ. The DNA of the CDR3 is TGTGCCAGCAGCTCCCGGACTAGCGGGAACTTATACTTC. This translates into CASSSRTSGNLYF.

This chain uses TRBV11-2 with TRBJ2-7, with D unresolved. The CDR3 totals 14 residues. The V and J ends lost 4 bases and 3 bases respectively, with 13 bases between them. The germline gives CDR1 SGHAT, CDR2 FQNNGV. The CDR3 spells CASSSSGSHYEQYF. In nucleotides, the CDR3 is TGTGCCAGCAGCTCCTCCGGGTCCCACTACGAGCAGTACTTC.

The chain combines TRBV5-4 with TRBJ1-2; 7 nucleotides match TRBD1. Germline V gene sequence: CDR1 SGHNT, CDR2 YYREEE (reference sequence). The CDR3 consists of 15 residues. V shed 0 bases and J 5 bases; nucleotides not matched to a gene: 7. The CDR3: CASSLESGGLYGYTF. DNA for the CDR3: TGTGCCAGCAGCTTGGAGTCAGGGGGGTTATATGGCTACACCTTC.

J is TRBJ2-7 and V is TRBV5-6; the D gene is possibly TRBD2 (5 bases). CDR1 is SGHDT, CDR2 YYEEEE, per germline. This CDR3 region has 14 residues. The V end lost 6 bases, the J end lost 2 bases, and 15 bases lay between the germline ends. CDR3 region: CASTVFGGAYEQYF. The CDR3 bases are TGTGCCAGCACGGTTTTTGGAGGAGCCTACGAGCAGTACTTC.

The V and J genes are TRBV27 and TRBJ1-2; a weak D match, TRBD1 (6 bases). CDR3 length: 13 residues. V dropped 5 bases and J dropped 10 bases, with 17 bases sitting between them. Germline CDR1 MNHEY, CDR2 SMNVEV (reference sequence). CDR3 amino acids: CASSGGGSRNYTF. CDR3 in DNA: TGTGCCAGCAGTGGGGGCGGCTCCCGAAACTACACCTTC.

The chain links TRBV6-6 to TRBJ2-1; TRBD2 agrees at 9 bases. This CDR3 region has 15 residues. CDR1 MNHNY and CDR2 SVGAGI come from the germline V gene (reference sequence). The J segment lost 8 bases and the V segment lost 2 bases, leaving 7 bases of the junction unmatched. CDR3 sequence (DNA): TGTGCCAGCAGTTACCCAAGGACTAGCGTCGATGAGCAGTTCTTC. It codes for CASSYPRTSVDEQFF.

The genes are TRBV30 and TRBJ2-7; possible D gene TRBD1, 7 bases. Germline V gene sequence: CDR1 GTSNPN, CDR2 SVGIG (reference sequence). This CDR3 has 16 residues. With 8 bases removed from V and 6 bases from J, the gap between germline ends came to 29 bases. The CDR3, as DNA: TGTGCCCGGGACCAGGGAGGCGGCCAGGGGGAACTCGAGCAGTACTTC. It codes for CARDQGGGQGELEQYF.

The CDR3 here is CAIRASGEPQETQYF. CDR3 nucleotides: TGTGCCATCAGGGCTTCGGGAGAGCCCCAAGAGACCCAGTACTTC. V and J are TRBV10-3 and TRBJ2-5, with a weak D call TRBD2 (6 bases). This CDR3 comprises 15 residues. The germline CDR1 and CDR2 sequences are ENHRY and SYGVKD. The V end lost 6 bases, the J end lost 1 base, and 15 bases lay between the germline ends.

This sequence joins TRBV28 and TRBJ1-5; TRBD1 matches 8 bases. Trimming at V came to 11 bases and at J to 4 bases, leaving 10 bases not matched to a gene. This CDR3 comprises 14 residues. CDR1 and CDR2 (germline): MDHEN, SYDVKM. CDR3 nucleotides: TGTGCCTGTTCCCCAGGGGGCTCGAATCAGCCCCAGCATTTT. Protein: CACSPGGSNQPQHF.

The genes are TRBV5-5 and TRBJ2-7; 11 bases agree with TRBD1. The CDR3 runs to 14 residues. V lost 4 bases and J lost 6; bases outside the gene matches: 6. Germline lookup yields CDR1 SGHKS and CDR2 YYEKEE (reference sequence). CDR3 coding DNA: TGTGCCAGCAGCGCCCGGGACAGGGGGGTCGAGCAGTACTTC. Translated, it gives CASSARDRGVEQYF.

The J gene is TRBJ2-6, the V gene TRBV7-6; D uncertain. Germline V CDR1 and CDR2: SGHVS, FNYEAQ. Trimming took 1 base from V and 0 from J, leaving 7 bases between them. This CDR3 is built from 16 residues. The CDR3 region has the DNA TGTGCCAGCAGCTTAGACAGATTCTCTGGGGCCAACGTCCTGACTTTC. Translating gives CASSLDRFSGANVLTF.

CDR3 DNA: TGTGCCAGCAGTTACGGACAGGGGGTACAGCCCCAGCATTTT. Its translation is CASSYGQGVQPQHF. The chain joins TRBV6-5 to TRBJ1-5; 10 bases align to TRBD1. Germline CDR1 and CDR2: MNHEY and SVGAGI. Trimming cost V 2 bases and J 7 bases; bases outside gene matches: 2. This CDR3 spans 14 amino acids.

The rearrangement links TRBV5-1 to TRBJ2-5, with D maybe TRBD1 (6 bases). The DNA end favors TRBJ2-7, so the J call may be wrong. The CDR3 contains 15 residues. The germline gives CDR1 SGHRS, CDR2 YFSETQ. The CDR3 DNA reads as TGCGCCAGCAGCTTGAGAGGGGGTGGTACCTACGAGCAGTACTTC. The encoded protein is CASSLRGGGTYEQYF.

The chain recombines TRBV7-2 with TRBJ1-5, with a tentative D call TRBD1 (6 bases). V was pared by 5 bases and J by 0 bases, with 8 bases between. The length of the CDR3 is 14 residues. Germline values: CDR1 SGHTA, CDR2 FQGNSA. CDR3 nucleotide sequence: TGTGCCAGCAGCAGGGACATTAGCAATCAGCCCCAGCATTTT. It codes for CASSRDISNQPQHF.

This chain joins TRBV10-3 and TRBJ2-7, with D perhaps matching TRBD1 or TRBD2 (5 bases each). Trimming took off 10 bases at V and 5 bases at J, with 18 bases between the two ends. The CDR3 runs 13 residues. Germline-derived CDR1 and CDR2 are ENHRY and SYGVKD. CDR3 nucleotide sequence: TGTGCCACCAGGACTGGGGCGGTCAACGAGCAGTACTTC. Amino acid sequence: CATRTGAVNEQYF.

The CDR3 nucleotides read TGTGCCAGCAGCACAGCGGGAGTTCGGACCGGGGAGCTGTTTTTT. Translation: CASSTAGVRTGELFF. The rearrangement uses TRBV5-4 and TRBJ2-2; TRBD2 matches 8 bases. V dropped 4 bases and J dropped 5; count of bases not matched to a gene: 7. In germline, CDR1 is SGHNT, CDR2 YYREEE (reference sequence). CDR3 length: 15 amino acids.